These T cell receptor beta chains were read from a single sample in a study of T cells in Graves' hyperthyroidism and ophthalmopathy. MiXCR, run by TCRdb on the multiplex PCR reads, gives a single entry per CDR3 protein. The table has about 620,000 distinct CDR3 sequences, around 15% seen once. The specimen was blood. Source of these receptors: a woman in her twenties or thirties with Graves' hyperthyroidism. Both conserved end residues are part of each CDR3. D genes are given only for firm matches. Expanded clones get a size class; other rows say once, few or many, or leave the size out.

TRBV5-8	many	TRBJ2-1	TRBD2	TGTGCCAGCAGGAAGGGACTAGCGGGAAACAATGAGCAGTTCTTC	CASRKGLAGNNEQFF
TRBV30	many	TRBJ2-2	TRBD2	TGTGCCTGGTCGGGAGGGTTGCACGGGGAGCTGTTTTTT	CAWSGGLHGELFF
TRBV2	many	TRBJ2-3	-	TGTGCCAGCAGTGGGAACAGGGGAGGCACAGATACTCAGTATTTT	CASSGNRGGTDTQYF
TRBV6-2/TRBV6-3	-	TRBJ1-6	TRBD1	TGTGCCAGCAGTTCCGGACAGGGGGCCAGATCACCCCTCCACTTT	CASSSGQGARSPLHF
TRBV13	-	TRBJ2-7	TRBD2	TGTGCCAGCAGCTTTGGGGGGGGGGTCCTAGCGCCCTACGAGCAGTACTTC	CASSFGGGVLAPYEQYF
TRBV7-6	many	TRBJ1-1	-	TGTGCCAGCAGCTTAGCTATTCCAGGAGTAAGAGGCACTGAAGCTTTCTTT	CASSLAIPGVRGTEAFF
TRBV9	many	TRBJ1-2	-	TGTGCCAGCAGCGGTCTGGACGGAAGAAACTATGGCTACACCTTC	CASSGLDGRNYGYTF
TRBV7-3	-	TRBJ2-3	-	TGTGCCAGCAGCCCGGGACACCGCCTACAGACGCAGTATTTT	CASSPGHRLQTQYF
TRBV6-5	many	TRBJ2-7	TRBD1	TGTGCCAGCAGTTACGAGTGGGGTGGGGGACAGGGGCAGTACTTC	CASSYEWGGGQGQYF
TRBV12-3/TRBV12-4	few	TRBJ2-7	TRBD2	TGTGCCAGCAGACCCGCGGGAGGGCTCTCCTACGAGCAGTACTTC	CASRPAGGLSYEQYF
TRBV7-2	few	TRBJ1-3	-	TGTGCCAGCAGCCCTGCGACCGCCTCTGGAAACACCATATATTTT	CASSPATASGNTIYF
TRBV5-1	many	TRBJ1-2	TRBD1	TGCGCCAGCAGCTTCGAGGGGGCGGATGGCTACACCTTC	CASSFEGADGYTF
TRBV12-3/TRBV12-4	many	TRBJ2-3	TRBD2	TGTGCCAGCAGCCGGGGGGAAAATACGCAGTATTTT	CASSRGENTQYF
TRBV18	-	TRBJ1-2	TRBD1	TGTGCCAGCTCACCCACAGGGGGCATGAACTATGGCTACACCTTC	CASSPTGGMNYGYTF
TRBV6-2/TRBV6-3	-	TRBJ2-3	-	TGTGCCAGCAGAACCGGGACACCTACCACCACAGATACGCAGTATTTT	CASRTGTPTTTDTQYF